This record concerns one T cell receptor (beta chain) sequence. This sample is part of a study of control samples from healthy donors and cancer patients. The CDR3 runs 16 residues. Trimming shortened V by 4 bases and J by 2 bases, and 15 bases separated the two germline ends. Per germline, CDR1 MDHEN and CDR2 SYDVKM. Clones were sequenced by immunoSEQ multiplex PCR, and TCRdb holds only the in-frame ones, with some missing. The sample consists of roughly 83,000 clones, 82% of them appearing once. The gene calls are TRBV28 and TRBJ2-1, with D possibly called TRBD1 or TRBD2 (5 bases each). Sequences were obtained from blood. The receptor's source is a woman aged 60 to 75 in good health. The CDR3 spells CASSSTGAGAYNEQFF. CDR3 nucleotide sequence: TGTGCCAGCAGTTCCACCGGGGCGGGTGCCTACAATGAGCAGTTCTTC.